This T cell receptor beta chain was obtained from a study of T cells in Graves' hyperthyroidism and ophthalmopathy. Study conclusions and caveats: A median roughly six months before onset, the model predicted ophthalmopathy.

This clonotype was seen only a few times. Its antigen is as yet unknown. Looked up from germline, CDR1 is ENHRY and CDR2 is SYGVKD. Trimming removed 2 bases from V and 6 bases from J; junction bases left unmatched: 3. This CDR3 spans 13 amino acids. Recently diagnosed hyperthyroidism of less than 2 months' duration affected patients aged 18 to 65. RNA transcripts served as the template for amplifying TCR beta CDR3 regions. The primer set for the first-round RT-PCR of the TCR CDR3 was HTBI. TCRdb itself ran the multiplex PCR reads through MiXCR, one entry per CDR3 protein. The top ten clones hold over 30% of a sample with approximately 49,000 distinct CDR3 sequences, roughly 51% of them seen once.

The clonotype originates from a man aged 18 to 29 with Graves' hyperthyroidism. Sequences were obtained from peripheral blood or thyroid tissue (not recorded which). J is TRBJ1-1 and V is TRBV10-3; 7 nucleotides agree with TRBD1. The CDR3 region is CAISEQGQSEAFF. CDR3 bases: TGTGCCATCAGTGAGCAGGGACAGTCTGAAGCTTTCTTT.